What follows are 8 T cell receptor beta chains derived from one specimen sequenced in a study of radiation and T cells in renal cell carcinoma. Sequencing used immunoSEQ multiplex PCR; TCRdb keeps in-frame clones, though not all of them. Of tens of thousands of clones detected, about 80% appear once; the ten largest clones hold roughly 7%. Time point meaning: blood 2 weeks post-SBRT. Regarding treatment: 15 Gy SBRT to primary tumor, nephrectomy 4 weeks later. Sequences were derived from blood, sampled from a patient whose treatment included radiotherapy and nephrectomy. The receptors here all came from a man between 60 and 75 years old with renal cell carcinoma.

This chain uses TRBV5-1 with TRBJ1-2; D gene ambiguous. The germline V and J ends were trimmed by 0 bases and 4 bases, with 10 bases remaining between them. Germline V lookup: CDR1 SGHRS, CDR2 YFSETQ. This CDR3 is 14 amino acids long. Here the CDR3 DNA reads TGCGCCAGCAGCTTGGAAGGTTTCGGCTATGGCTACACCTTC. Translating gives CASSLEGFGYGYTF. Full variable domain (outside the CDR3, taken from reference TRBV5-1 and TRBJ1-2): KAGVTQTPRYLIKTRGQQVTLSCSPISGHRSVSWYQQTPGQGLQFLFEYFSETQRNKGNFPGRFSGRQFSNSRSEMNVSTLELGDSALYLCASSLEGFGYGYTFGSGTRLTVV.

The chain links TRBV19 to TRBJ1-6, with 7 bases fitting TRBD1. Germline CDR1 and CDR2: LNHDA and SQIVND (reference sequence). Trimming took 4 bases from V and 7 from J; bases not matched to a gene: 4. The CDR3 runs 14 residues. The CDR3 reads CASSNQGGNSPLHF. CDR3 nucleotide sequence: TGTGCCAGTAGTAACCAGGGGGGAAATTCACCCCTCCACTTT.

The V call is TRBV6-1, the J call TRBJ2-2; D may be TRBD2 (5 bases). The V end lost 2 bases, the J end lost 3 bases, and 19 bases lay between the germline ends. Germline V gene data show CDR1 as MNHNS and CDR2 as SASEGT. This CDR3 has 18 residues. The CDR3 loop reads CASSEFTRAFRDTGELFF. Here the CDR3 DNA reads TGTGCCAGCAGTGAATTCACGAGGGCTTTTAGGGACACCGGGGAGCTGTTTTTT.

CDR3 DNA sequence: TGTGCCAGCAGCCTCCGGGTAGGGTACGAGCAGTACTTC. Translation: CASSLRVGYEQYF. The chain recombines TRBV7-2 with TRBJ2-7; no definite D call. The length of the CDR3 is 13 residues. Looked up from germline, CDR1 is SGHTA and CDR2 is FQGNSA. The V gene lost 5 bases and the J gene lost 4 bases, with 12 bases spanning the gap.

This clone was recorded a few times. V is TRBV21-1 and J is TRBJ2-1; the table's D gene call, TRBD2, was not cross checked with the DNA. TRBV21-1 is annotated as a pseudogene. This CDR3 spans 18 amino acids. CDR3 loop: CASSKPTSGESSYNEQFF. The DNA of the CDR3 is TGTGCCAGCAGCAAACCAACTAGCGGGGAGAGCTCCTACAATGAGCAGTTCTTC.

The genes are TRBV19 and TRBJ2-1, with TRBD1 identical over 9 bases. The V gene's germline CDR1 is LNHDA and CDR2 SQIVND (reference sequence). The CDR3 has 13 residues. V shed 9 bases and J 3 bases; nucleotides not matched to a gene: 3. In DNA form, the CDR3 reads TGTGCCAGCAAGGGACAGGGCTACAATGAGCAGTTCTTC. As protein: CASKGQGYNEQFF.

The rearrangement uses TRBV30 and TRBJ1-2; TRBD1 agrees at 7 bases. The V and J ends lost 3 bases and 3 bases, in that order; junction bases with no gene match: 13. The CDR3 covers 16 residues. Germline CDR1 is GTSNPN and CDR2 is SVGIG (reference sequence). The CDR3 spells CAWRATGLEWYYGYTF. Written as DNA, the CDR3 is TGTGCCTGGAGGGCGACAGGGCTCGAGTGGTACTATGGCTACACCTTC.

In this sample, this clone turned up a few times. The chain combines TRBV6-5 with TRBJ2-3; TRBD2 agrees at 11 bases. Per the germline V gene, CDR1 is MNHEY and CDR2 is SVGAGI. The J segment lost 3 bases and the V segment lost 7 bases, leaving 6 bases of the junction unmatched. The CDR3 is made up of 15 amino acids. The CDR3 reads CASTLAGGPTDTQYF. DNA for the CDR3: TGTGCCAGCACTTTAGCGGGGGGGCCGACAGATACGCAGTATTTT.